A selection of T cell receptor beta chains follows, all from one sample in a study of blood T cell repertoires in COVID-19. TCRdb's table, derived via immunoSEQ multiplex PCR, lists solely in-frame clones and lacks some. The sample has about 260,000 clones, 86% seen once. Sample: peripheral blood. These receptors were collected from a man between 25 and 39 years old with active or convalescent COVID-19. The CDR3 runs from the conserved cysteine through the conserved F or W. Each record gives: clone size, V gene, J gene, D gene, CDR3 protein, CDR3 DNA. The D gene is left open where the match is weak. A clone size is listed for some rows: how often the clone was seen (once, few, many), or a class if it is expanded.

clone_size: NA; v_call: TRBV6-5; j_call: TRBJ2-7; d_call: TRBD1; cdr3_aa: CASSPRDRLAYEQYF; cdr3_nt: TGTGCCAGCAGTCCGCGGGACAGGCTGGCGTACGAGCAGTACTTC
clone_size: NA; v_call: TRBV7-8; j_call: TRBJ2-3; d_call: TRBD2; cdr3_aa: CASSFKLAGGPYGKDTQYF; cdr3_nt: TGTGCCAGCAGCTTTAAACTAGCGGGGGGCCCGTACGGTAAAGATACGCAGTATTTT
clone_size: once; v_call: TRBV7-9; j_call: TRBJ2-4; d_call: TRBD2; cdr3_aa: CASSLWEGKAKNIQYF; cdr3_nt: TGTGCCAGCAGCTTATGGGAGGGCAAAGCCAAAAACATTCAGTACTTC
clone_size: NA; v_call: TRBV2; j_call: TRBJ1-3; d_call: TRBD1; cdr3_aa: CASSTRDRGPGNTIYF; cdr3_nt: TGTGCCAGCAGTACCCGGGACAGGGGGCCTGGAAACACCATATATTTT
clone_size: NA; v_call: TRBV6-5; j_call: TRBJ2-5; d_call: NA; cdr3_aa: CASSRQTVQETQYF; cdr3_nt: TGTGCCAGCAGCCGACAGACAGTCCAAGAGACCCAGTACTTC
clone_size: NA; v_call: TRBV9; j_call: TRBJ1-2; d_call: TRBD1; cdr3_aa: CASRRTGDYYGYTF; cdr3_nt: TGTGCCAGCAGGAGGACAGGGGATTACTATGGCTACACCTTC
clone_size: NA; v_call: TRBV12-3/TRBV12-4; j_call: TRBJ1-2; d_call: TRBD1; cdr3_aa: CASSTGTGIAYTF; cdr3_nt: TGTGCCAGCAGCACGGGGACAGGGATCGCCTACACCTTC
clone_size: NA; v_call: TRBV6-4; j_call: TRBJ1-6; d_call: NA; cdr3_aa: CASSDSSGLVSSPLHF; cdr3_nt: TGTGCCAGCAGTGACTCGAGCGGACTCGTGAGTTCACCCCTCCACTTT
clone_size: NA; v_call: TRBV11-2; j_call: TRBJ2-1; d_call: NA; cdr3_aa: CASSLPQTAAFSPYNEQFF; cdr3_nt: TGTGCCAGCAGCTTACCCCAGACTGCGGCGTTTTCGCCCTACAATGAGCAGTTCTTC
clone_size: NA; v_call: TRBV19; j_call: TRBJ1-4; d_call: NA; cdr3_aa: CASTHRATNEKLFF; cdr3_nt: TGTGCCAGTACCCACAGGGCAACTAATGAAAAACTGTTTTTT
clone_size: NA; v_call: TRBV15; j_call: TRBJ1-1; d_call: NA; cdr3_aa: CATSRFAQGNTEAFF; cdr3_nt: TGTGCCACCAGCAGATTTGCACAGGGGAACACTGAAGCTTTCTTT
clone_size: once; v_call: TRBV19; j_call: TRBJ1-4; d_call: NA; cdr3_aa: CATSQSGGEKLFF; cdr3_nt: TGTGCCACATCGCAATCGGGGGGTGAAAAACTGTTTTTT
clone_size: NA; v_call: TRBV15; j_call: TRBJ1-4; d_call: NA; cdr3_aa: CATSRDSFVRGRANEKLFF; cdr3_nt: TGTGCCACCAGCAGAGATTCGTTCGTACGGGGGAGGGCTAATGAAAAACTGTTTTTT
clone_size: NA; v_call: TRBV7-9; j_call: TRBJ1-2; d_call: NA; cdr3_aa: CASSIYRESGYTF; cdr3_nt: TGTGCCAGCAGCATCTACAGGGAAAGTGGCTACACCTTC
clone_size: NA; v_call: TRBV6-5; j_call: TRBJ1-2; d_call: NA; cdr3_aa: CASSPGSSYGYTF; cdr3_nt: TGTGCCAGCAGCCCCGGGAGCAGCTATGGCTACACCTTC